This T cell receptor beta chain originates from a study of human T cells and chemical hapten exposure. This sample's time point: pre-sensitization, week 0. The treatment denotes: therapeutic diphenylcyclopropenone sensitization with weekly scalp DPC. TCRdb itself ran the RACE reads through MiXCR, one entry per CDR3 protein. The sample carries about 59,000 distinct CDR3 sequences, roughly 10% recorded once. This clonotype has a single count. Germline CDR1 and CDR2: MDHEN and SYDVKM. This CDR3 has 13 amino acids. V was clipped by 6 bases and J by 8 bases; unmatched bases: 7. This specimen was whole blood, taken in connection with sensitization to the hapten diphenylcyclopropenone (DPC). This rearrangement joins TRBV28 to TRBJ1-2; the match to TRBD1 covers 9 bases. The source of this sequence is a woman between 40 and 50 years old with alopecia areata. Some clones in this sample may be carry-over from other donors' samples. CDR3 nucleotide sequence: TGTGCCAGCAGCCAAGGACAGGGGAAGGGCTACACCTTC. It translates to CASSQGQGKGYTF.